Here is one T cell receptor (beta chain) with its context. Assay: immunoSEQ multiplex PCR; the TCRdb copy retains only in-frame clones and omits some. The sample contains roughly 360,000 clones, around four fifths of which appear only once. V was cut by 5 bases and J by 14 bases, with 24 bases left in between. Looked up from germline, CDR1 is SEHNR and CDR2 is FQNEAQ (reference sequence). The length of the CDR3 is 14 residues. This sample is part of a study of blood T cell repertoires in COVID-19. The TCR sequence derives from a woman in her forties or fifties who had recovered from COVID-19. The sample was PBMCs or T cells enriched from blood (not recorded which). This rearrangement joins TRBV7-9 to TRBJ1-1; TRBD1 is a possible D gene (6 bases). CDR3 DNA: TGTGCCAGCAGCCTCCTGACAGGTGCAGGGGATGAATTCTTT. Residues: CASSLLTGAGDEFF. The full variable domain, its missing parts supplied by reference TRBV7-9 and TRBJ1-1, is DTGVSQNPRHKITKRGQNVTFRCDPISEHNRLYWYRQTLGQGPEFLTYFQNEAQLEKSRLLSDRFSAERPKGSFSTLEIQRTEQGDSAMYLCASSLLTGAGDEFFGQGTRLTVV.